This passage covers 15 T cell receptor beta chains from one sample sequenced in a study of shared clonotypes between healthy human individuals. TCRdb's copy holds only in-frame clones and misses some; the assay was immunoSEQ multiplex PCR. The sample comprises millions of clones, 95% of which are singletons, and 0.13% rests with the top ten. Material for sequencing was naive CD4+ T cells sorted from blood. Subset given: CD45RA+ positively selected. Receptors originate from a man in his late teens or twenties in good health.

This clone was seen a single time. CDR3 loop: CASSLASSLNTEAFF. The CDR3 DNA follows: TGTGCCAGCAGCTTGGCCAGCTCCCTGAACACTGAAGCTTTCTTT. The chain uses TRBV5-4 and TRBJ1-1; D not resolved. Trimming left V 0 bases short and J 0 bases short, with 9 bases between. CDR1 is SGHNT, CDR2 YYREEE, per germline (reference sequence). There are 15 residues in the CDR3.

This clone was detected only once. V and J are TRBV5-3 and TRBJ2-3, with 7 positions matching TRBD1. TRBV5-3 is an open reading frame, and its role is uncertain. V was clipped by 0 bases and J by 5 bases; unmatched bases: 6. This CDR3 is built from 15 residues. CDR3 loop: CARSLAGQPLDTQYF. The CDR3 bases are TGTGCCAGAAGCTTGGCGGGACAGCCTCTAGATACGCAGTATTTT.

The CDR3 region has the DNA TGTGCCAGCAGTGAAGGTCCAGGGGTTGTTGGAAAGACCCAGTACTTC. Protein sequence: CASSEGPGVVGKTQYF. The genes are TRBV6-1 and TRBJ2-5; the D gene is possibly TRBD1 (6 bases). Trimming cost V 1 base and J 6 bases, with 18 bases left between them. The CDR3 is 16 residues long. Germline CDR1 and CDR2: MNHNS and SASEGT.

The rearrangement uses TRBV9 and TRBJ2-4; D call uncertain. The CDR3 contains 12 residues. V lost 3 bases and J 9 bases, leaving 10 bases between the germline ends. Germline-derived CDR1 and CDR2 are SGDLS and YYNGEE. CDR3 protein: CASSAGDSIQYF. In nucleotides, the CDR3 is TGTGCCAGCAGCGCGGGCGATAGCATTCAGTACTTC.

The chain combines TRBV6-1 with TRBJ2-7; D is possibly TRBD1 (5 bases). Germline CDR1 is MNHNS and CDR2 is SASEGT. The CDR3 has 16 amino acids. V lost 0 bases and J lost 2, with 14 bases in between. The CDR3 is CASSEAARERAYEQYF. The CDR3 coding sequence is TGTGCCAGCAGTGAAGCTGCCAGGGAAAGGGCCTACGAGCAGTACTTC.

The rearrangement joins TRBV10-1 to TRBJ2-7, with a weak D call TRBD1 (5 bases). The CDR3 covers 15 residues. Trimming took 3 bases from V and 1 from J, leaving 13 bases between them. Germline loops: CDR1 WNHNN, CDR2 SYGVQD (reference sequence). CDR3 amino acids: CASSDSGLNSYEQYF. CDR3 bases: TGCGCCAGCAGTGATTCAGGGTTAAATTCCTACGAGCAGTACTTC.

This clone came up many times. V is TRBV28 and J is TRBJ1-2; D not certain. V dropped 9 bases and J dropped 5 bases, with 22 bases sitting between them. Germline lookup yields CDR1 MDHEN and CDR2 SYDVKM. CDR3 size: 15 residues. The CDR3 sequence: CASRYEERSHYGYTF. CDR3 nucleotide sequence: TGTGCCAGTAGATACGAGGAGAGATCCCATTATGGCTACACCTTC.

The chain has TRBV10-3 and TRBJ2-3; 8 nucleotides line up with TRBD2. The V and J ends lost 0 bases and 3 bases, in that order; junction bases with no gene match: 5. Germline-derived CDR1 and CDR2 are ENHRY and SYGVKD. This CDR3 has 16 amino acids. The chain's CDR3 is CAISESPGGQTDTQYF. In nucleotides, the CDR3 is TGTGCCATCAGTGAGTCTCCGGGAGGGCAAACAGATACGCAGTATTTT.

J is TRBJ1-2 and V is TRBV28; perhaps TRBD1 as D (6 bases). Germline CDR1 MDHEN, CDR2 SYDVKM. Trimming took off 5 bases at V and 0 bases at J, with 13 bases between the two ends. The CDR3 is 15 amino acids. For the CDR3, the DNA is TGTGCCAGCAGTCCCTCGGGGGGCCCTAACTATGGCTACACCTTC. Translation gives CASSPSGGPNYGYTF.

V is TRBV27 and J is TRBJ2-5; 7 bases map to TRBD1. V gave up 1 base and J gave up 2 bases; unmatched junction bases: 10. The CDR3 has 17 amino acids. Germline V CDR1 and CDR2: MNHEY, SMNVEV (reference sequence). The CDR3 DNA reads TGTGCCAGCAGTTTATACCCCAGGGGACAGAAACAAGAGACCCAGTACTTC. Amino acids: CASSLYPRGQKQETQYF.

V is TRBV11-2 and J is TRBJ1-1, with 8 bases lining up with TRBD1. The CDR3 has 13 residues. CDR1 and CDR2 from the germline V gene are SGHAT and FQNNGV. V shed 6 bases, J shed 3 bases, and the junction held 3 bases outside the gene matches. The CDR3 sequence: CASRPQGDTEAFF. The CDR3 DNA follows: TGTGCCAGCAGACCACAGGGGGACACTGAAGCTTTCTTT.

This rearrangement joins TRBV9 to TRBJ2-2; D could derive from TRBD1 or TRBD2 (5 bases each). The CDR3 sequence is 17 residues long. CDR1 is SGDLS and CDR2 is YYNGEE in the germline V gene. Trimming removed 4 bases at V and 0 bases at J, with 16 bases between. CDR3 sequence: CASSRRMGETNTGELFF. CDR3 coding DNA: TGTGCCAGCAGCCGAAGGATGGGGGAAACGAACACCGGGGAGCTGTTTTTT.

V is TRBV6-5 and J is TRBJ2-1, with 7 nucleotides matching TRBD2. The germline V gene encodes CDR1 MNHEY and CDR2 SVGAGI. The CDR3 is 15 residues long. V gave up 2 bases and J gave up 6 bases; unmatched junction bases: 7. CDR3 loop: CASSYGPGGRNEQFF. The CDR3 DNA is TGTGCCAGCAGTTACGGGCCGGGGGGACGCAATGAGCAGTTCTTC.

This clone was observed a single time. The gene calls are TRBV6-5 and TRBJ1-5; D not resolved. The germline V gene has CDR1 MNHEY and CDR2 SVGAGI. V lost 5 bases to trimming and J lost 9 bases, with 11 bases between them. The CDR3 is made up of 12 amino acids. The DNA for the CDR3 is TGTGCCAGCAGTCCGCCAATAGGGCCCCAGCATTTT. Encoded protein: CASSPPIGPQHF.

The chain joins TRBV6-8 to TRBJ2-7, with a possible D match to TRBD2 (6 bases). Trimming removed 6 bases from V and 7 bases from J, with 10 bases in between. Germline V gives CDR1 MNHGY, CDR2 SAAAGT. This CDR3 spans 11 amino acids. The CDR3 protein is CASREGREQYF. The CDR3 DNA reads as TGTGCCAGCAGGGAGGGAAGAGAGCAGTACTTC.